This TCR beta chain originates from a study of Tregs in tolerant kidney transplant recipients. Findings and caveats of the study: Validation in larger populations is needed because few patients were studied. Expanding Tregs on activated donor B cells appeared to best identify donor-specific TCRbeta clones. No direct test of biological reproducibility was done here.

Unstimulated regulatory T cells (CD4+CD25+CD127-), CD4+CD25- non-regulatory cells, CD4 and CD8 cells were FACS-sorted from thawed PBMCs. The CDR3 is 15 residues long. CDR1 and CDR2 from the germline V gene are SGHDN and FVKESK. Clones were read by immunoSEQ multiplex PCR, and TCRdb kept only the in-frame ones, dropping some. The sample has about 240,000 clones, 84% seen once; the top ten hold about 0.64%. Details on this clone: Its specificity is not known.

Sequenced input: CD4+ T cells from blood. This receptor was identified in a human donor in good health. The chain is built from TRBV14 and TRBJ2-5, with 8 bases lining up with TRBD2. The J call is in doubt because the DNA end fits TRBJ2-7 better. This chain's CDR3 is CASSQGTSGLYEQYF. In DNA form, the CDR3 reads TGTGCCAGCAGCCAAGGAACTAGCGGCTTATACGAGCAGTACTTC.